This T cell receptor beta chain emerged from a study of blood T cells in healthy people across ages. Next came a second PCR, run for roughly 6 to 11 cycles, which used a sample-barcoded 5' primer along with a J-beta primer mix. The template-switch adaptor, which had 12 random nucleotides, put a tag on each cDNA molecule. Using its own MiXCR run on the 5' RACE reads, TCRdb lists one record per CDR3 protein. The repertoire consists of around 870,000 distinct CDR3 sequences, with less than 35% occurring once and the leading ten covering around 15%. Healthy Russian Caucasian donors spanned ages 6 to 90 years. This clonotype was seen only a few times. What it recognizes is unknown. Trimming took 3 bases from V and 6 from J; bases not matched to a gene: 4. CDR3 size: 15 residues. The germline V gene has CDR1 SGHAT and CDR2 FQNNGV. General study findings and limits: There were more naive CD4+ cells and higher diversity in long-lived donors than in aged donors.

The clonotype comes from a woman older than 75 in good health. The specimen was blood. V usage is TRBV11-2 and J usage is TRBJ2-1; TRBD1 aligns across 11 bases. The CDR3 spells CASSFLGTGGNEQFF. The CDR3 DNA follows: TGTGCCAGCAGCTTCCTCGGGACAGGGGGCAATGAGCAGTTCTTC. Together with reference TRBV11-2 and TRBJ2-1, the CDR3 gives the full variable domain: EAGVAQSPRYKIIEKRQSVAFWCNPISGHATLYWYQQILGQGPKLLIQFQNNGVVDDSQLPKDRFSAERLKGVDSTLKIQPAKLEDSAVYLCASSFLGTGGNEQFFGPGTRLTVL.